This T cell receptor (beta chain) was sequenced in a study of shared clonotypes between healthy human individuals. DNA input for the unsorted PBMC replicate PCRs was 250 to 350 ng, roughly 33,000 T cell genomes. TCRdb's table, derived via immunoSEQ multiplex PCR, lists solely in-frame clones and lacks some. The sample contains about 480,000 clones, 75% to 80% of which appear only once. The CDR3 totals 12 residues. Trimming took off 5 bases at V and 7 bases at J, with 11 bases between the two ends. Germline CDR1 is SNHLY and CDR2 is FYNNEI. All donors were Caucasian adults living in Nashville, Tennessee.

Sequenced sample: PBMCs. V is TRBV2 and J is TRBJ1-2, with a tentative D call TRBD1 (6 bases). The source of this sequence is a woman in her thirties or forties in good health. Some clones in this sample may be carry-over from other donors' samples. The CDR3 reads CASSPGTLGYTF. In nucleotides, the CDR3 is TGTGCCAGCAGTCCCGGGACACTTGGCTACACCTTC.